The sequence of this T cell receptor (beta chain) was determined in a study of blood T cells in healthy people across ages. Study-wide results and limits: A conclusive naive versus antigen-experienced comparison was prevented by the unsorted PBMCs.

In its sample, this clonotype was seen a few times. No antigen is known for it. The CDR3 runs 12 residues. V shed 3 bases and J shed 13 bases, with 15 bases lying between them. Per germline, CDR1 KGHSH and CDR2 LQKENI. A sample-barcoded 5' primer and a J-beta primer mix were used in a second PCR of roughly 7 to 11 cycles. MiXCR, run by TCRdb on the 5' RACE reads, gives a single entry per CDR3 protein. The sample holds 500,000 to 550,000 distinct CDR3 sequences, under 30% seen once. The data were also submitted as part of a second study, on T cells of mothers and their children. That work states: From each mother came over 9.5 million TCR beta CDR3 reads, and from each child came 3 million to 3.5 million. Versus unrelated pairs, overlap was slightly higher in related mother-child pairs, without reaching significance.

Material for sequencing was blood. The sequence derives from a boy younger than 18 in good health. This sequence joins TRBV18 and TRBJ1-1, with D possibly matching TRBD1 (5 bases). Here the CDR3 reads CASSPSTDTVFF. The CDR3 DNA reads TGTGCCAGCTCACCCTCGACAGACACAGTTTTCTTT.